What follows is one TCR beta chain and its context. Antigen specificity is unknown. The data derive from a study of T cell clonotyping in hematopoietic cell transplantation. As for the study in general: Pretransplant recipient samples were taken after cytoreduction. Points from the study as a whole: Higher Inverse Simpson Index values in graft donor and pretransplant recipient predicted broader posttransplant TCR diversity.

Specified time point: recipient sample about 28 days before transplant, after cytoreduction. Blood collection times were about day -28 and days 30, 100, 180 posttransplant. Assay used: immunoSEQ multiplex PCR; TCRdb lists only in-frame clones, some missing. Among more than 25,000 clones listed, 65% to 80% were seen once. The sequenced sample was peripheral blood mononuclear cells, obtained before stem cell transplant. This receptor was obtained from a woman aged 25 to 39 with chronic myeloid leukemia. Some clones in this sample may be carry-over from other donors' samples.

The CDR3 is CASSDALEQYV. The CDR3 DNA is TGTGCCAGCAGTGATGCCCTCGAGCAGTACGTC. The genes are TRBV2 and TRBJ2-7; D unresolved. Germline loops: CDR1 SNHLY, CDR2 FYNNEI. This CDR3 is 11 amino acids long. V was trimmed by 3 bases and J by 6 bases, leaving 6 bases between them.